This is a list of T cell receptor beta chains from one sample in a study of shared clonotypes between healthy human individuals. The method was immunoSEQ multiplex PCR; TCRdb's version includes in-frame clones alone and lacks a portion of them. Of roughly 2.5 million clones in the sample, 85% to 95% were seen once. Sequenced: naive CD4+ T cells sorted from blood. The origin of the receptors is a man in his late teens or twenties in good health. The CDR3 runs from the conserved cysteine through the conserved F or W. The D gene is left open where the match is weak. Part of the rows lack a size; the others show once, few, many or a class for expanded clones.

.	TRBV7-9	.	TRBJ1-5	TGTGCCAGCAGCTTAGGGGCAGGGGATATCGGCAATCAGCCCCAGCATTTT	CASSLGAGDIGNQPQHF
.	TRBV6-6	TRBD2	TRBJ2-5	TGTGCCAGCAGTTCTAAGCGGGGGGGGCCAGAGACCCAGTACTTC	CASSSKRGGPETQYF
.	TRBV30	TRBD1	TRBJ1-6	TGTGCCGAAGCCCGACAGGGTTCGAGCTCCTATAATTCACCCCTCCACTTT	CAEARQGSSSYNSPLHF
.	TRBV5-1	TRBD2	TRBJ2-1	TGCGCCAGCAGCTTGGACTCTAGCGGCTACAATGAGCAGTTCTTC	CASSLDSSGYNEQFF
.	TRBV6-5	.	TRBJ2-7	TGTGCCACCGGAAAGGGGCGGGGAGCCTACGAGCAGTACTTC	CATGKGRGAYEQYF
.	TRBV9	TRBD2	TRBJ2-3	TGTGCCAGCAGCCCCTGGACTAGCGGGAGTACAGATACGCAGTATTTT	CASSPWTSGSTDTQYF
.	TRBV5-4	TRBD2	TRBJ2-2	TGTGCCAGCAGCTTGGCCAACACCCAGGGACTAGCGGCCACCGGGGAGCTGTTTTTT	CASSLANTQGLAATGELFF
.	TRBV7-9	TRBD2	TRBJ2-7	TGTGCCAGCAGCTTTAAGACTAGCGGGAATCTCCACGAGCAGTACTTC	CASSFKTSGNLHEQYF
.	TRBV11-2	.	TRBJ2-3	TGTGCCAGCAGCCGGACAGCGGGGACAGATACGCAGTATTTT	CASSRTAGTDTQYF
.	TRBV2	TRBD2	TRBJ2-3	TGTGCCAGCAGAATGGGACTAGCGAGATCAGATACGCAGTATTTT	CASRMGLARSDTQYF
.	TRBV4-1	TRBD2	TRBJ2-3	TGCGCCAGCAGCCAACAGGAGCGGGGAGGGTTGGATACGCAGTATTTT	CASSQQERGGLDTQYF
.	TRBV18	.	TRBJ2-4	TGTGCCAGCTCACCATTCACGTACTCGACGGACATTCAGTACTTC	CASSPFTYSTDIQYF
.	TRBV2	TRBD1	TRBJ2-6	TGTGCCAGAGGGACAGGGAGAGGTGGGGCCAACGTCCTGACTTTC	CARGTGRGGANVLTF
.	TRBV5-3	.	TRBJ1-1	TGTGCCAGAAGCTTGTCAGGGAGGAGGAAGTCAGTCCCTGAAGCTTTCTTT	CARSLSGRRKSVPEAFF
.	TRBV7-6	.	TRBJ1-1	TGTGCCAGCAGCTCACCACCTCCAGGCGGCTCTGAAGCTTTCTTT	CASSSPPPGGSEAFF
.	TRBV9	.	TRBJ1-3	TGTGCCAGCAGCGTGGGCAGCGGTATCTCTGGAAACACCATATATTTT	CASSVGSGISGNTIYF
.	TRBV10-1	TRBD2	TRBJ2-1	TGCGCCAGACCGTCCGGGACTAGCGGGAGCTCCTACAATGAGCAGTTCTTC	CARPSGTSGSSYNEQFF
.	TRBV18	.	TRBJ1-4	TGTGCCAGCTCACCCCCGGGACCTGGGGAAAAACTGTTTTTT	CASSPPGPGEKLFF
once	TRBV19	.	TRBJ2-7	TGTGCCAGTAGTGCGGTCGGGGCACCCGGCGGCTACGAGCAGTACTTC	CASSAVGAPGGYEQYF
.	TRBV19	.	TRBJ2-7	TGTGCCAGTAGTATCTCGCGGGCTGAGGCCAGTGAGCAGTACTTC	CASSISRAEASEQYF
.	TRBV21-1	.	TRBJ1-1	TGTGCCAGCAGCACTAGAGGGATGAACACTGAAGCTTCCTTT	CASSTRGMNTEASF
.	TRBV2	.	TRBJ1-4	TGTGCCAGCAGTCCTAATGGAAGGACCCTTAATGAAAAACTGTTTTTT	CASSPNGRTLNEKLFF
.	TRBV7-2	.	TRBJ2-3	TGTGCCAGCAGCTTAGTACATGGGGAATATACGCAGTATTTT	CASSLVHGEYTQYF
.	TRBV5-1	TRBD2	TRBJ2-7	TGCGCCAGCAGCATTAGCGGGGTAAGCTCCTACGAGCAGTACTTC	CASSISGVSSYEQYF
.	TRBV28	.	TRBJ1-3	TGTGCCAGCAGTTTTCAGCCTTTGGGTGGAAACACCATTTATTTT	CASSFQPLGGNTIYF
.	TRBV7-2	.	TRBJ1-2	TGTGCCAGCAGCTTGGGGTGGGGGCAAGGGGGCTACACCTTC	CASSLGWGQGGYTF
.	TRBV11-2	.	TRBJ1-5	TGTGCCAGCAGCTTGGGGAGGGTGGCGGGTTACGGTCAGCCCCAGCATTTT	CASSLGRVAGYGQPQHF
.	TRBV6-5	.	TRBJ1-2	TGTGCCAGCAGCCGGGGCGGTCCCATCTATGGCTACACCTTC	CASSRGGPIYGYTF
.	TRBV7-9	.	TRBJ1-4	TGTGCCAGCAGCTTAGCCTCTTCAACTAATGAAAAACTGTTTTTT	CASSLASSTNEKLFF